These T cell receptor beta chains were read from a single sample in a study of blood T cells in healthy people across ages. In TCRdb, the 5' RACE reads were re-called with MiXCR into one record per CDR3 protein. In the table there are 700,000 or so distinct CDR3 sequences, approximately 40% of which are singletons. Sequencing input: blood. The receptors here all came from a man aged 80 or over in good health. The CDR3 runs from the conserved cysteine through the conserved F or W. Fields, in order: CDR3 protein, J gene, clone size, V gene. Not all rows give a size; the values are once, few, many and, for expanded clones, a class.

CDR3: CSATTLDTEAFF
J: TRBJ1-1
size: NA
V: TRBV20-1

CDR3: CASSYSGKTYEQYF
J: TRBJ2-7
size: NA
V: TRBV6-2/TRBV6-3

CDR3: CASSPLRGAGANVLTF
J: TRBJ2-6
size: few
V: TRBV11-2

CDR3: CASSAGRAYNEQYF
J: TRBJ2-5
size: NA
V: TRBV7-6

CDR3: CASSIDRDGTQYF
J: TRBJ2-5
size: NA
V: TRBV5-4

CDR3: CASSVDGVDEQFF
J: TRBJ2-1
size: few
V: TRBV9

CDR3: CASSKGLAGITDTQYF
J: TRBJ2-3
size: NA
V: TRBV2

CDR3: CASSLGAGNYEQYF
J: TRBJ2-7
size: few
V: TRBV7-2

CDR3: CASSLRGPGGSLEPKNIQYF
J: TRBJ2-4
size: few
V: TRBV6-2/TRBV6-3

CDR3: CSVPTRDGQETQYF
J: TRBJ2-5
size: NA
V: TRBV29-1

CDR3: CGAPLVETQYF
J: NA
size: NA
V: TRBV20-1

CDR3: CASSFQQGVWDGYTF
J: TRBJ1-2
size: NA
V: TRBV12-3/TRBV12-4

CDR3: CASSLMDSPYNEQFF
J: TRBJ2-1
size: NA
V: TRBV7-3

CDR3: CASSYQSTVSYEQYF
J: TRBJ2-7
size: NA
V: TRBV6-6

CDR3: CASSTGRINEQFF
J: TRBJ2-1
size: NA
V: TRBV7-2

CDR3: CSVGPGRYSCNEQYF
J: TRBJ2-1
size: NA
V: TRBV29-1

CDR3: CASSYLSGAYEQYF
J: TRBJ2-7
size: NA
V: TRBV6-2/TRBV6-3

CDR3: CSVEGDREETQYF
J: NA
size: NA
V: TRBV29-1

CDR3: CASTHNPGAETQYF
J: TRBJ2-5
size: few
V: TRBV5-5

CDR3: CASSSYTEAFF
J: TRBJ1-1
size: few
V: TRBV28

CDR3: CASSYETGGGSGANVLTF
J: TRBJ2-6
size: NA
V: TRBV6-2/TRBV6-3

CDR3: CASSLDRGREDEQFF
J: TRBJ2-1
size: NA
V: TRBV6-1

CDR3: CASQLAGGSYFGTDTQYF
J: TRBJ2-3
size: few
V: TRBV7-2

CDR3: CASSEGGYGREAFF
J: TRBJ1-1
size: NA
V: TRBV2

CDR3: CSAAGVGYTF
J: TRBJ1-2
size: NA
V: TRBV20-1

CDR3: CATSVSGRAGTGELFF
J: TRBJ2-2
size: NA
V: TRBV24-1

CDR3: CASRRNKGTRVRADVEYF
J: TRBJ2-3
size: NA
V: TRBV12-3/TRBV12-4

CDR3: CATSDLTREGLYEQYF
J: NA
size: NA
V: TRBV24-1

CDR3: CASSSWDIGTGGYWSQHF
J: TRBJ1-5
size: NA
V: TRBV7-9

CDR3: CASSLDNSNEQFF
J: TRBJ2-1
size: NA
V: TRBV11-3